These T cell receptor beta chains were read from a single sample in a study of beta chain features in type 1 diabetes. The method was immunoSEQ multiplex PCR; TCRdb's version includes in-frame clones alone and lacks a portion of them. Altogether some 370,000 clones are present, 8.5% to 10% being singletons, with the ten largest covering about 0.64%. Sequencing input: central memory CD4+ T cells from blood. The receptor source for this set is a man younger than 45 with type 1 diabetes. CDR3s include the opening cysteine and the closing phenylalanine or tryptophan. D genes are given only for firm matches. Rows give clone size only sometimes, using once, few, many, or a class for an expanded clone.

TRBJ1-2 . few TRBV11-2 CASSLAGFGYGYTF
TRBJ2-4 . . TRBV5-1 CASSLNPDANIQYF
TRBJ2-7 TRBD1 few TRBV14 CASRLPGQREEQYF
TRBJ2-7 TRBD1 few TRBV6-5 CASSYGQGAWNEQYF
TRBJ1-2 TRBD1 . TRBV5-1 CASSGGSDRVGGYTF
TRBJ2-1 TRBD1 few TRBV19 CASSADRVREQFF
TRBJ1-1 . . TRBV20-1 CSAPSGAEAFF
TRBJ2-7 . few TRBV6-6 CASSYRGYEQYF
TRBJ1-1 . . TRBV10-1 CASSEPENTEAFF
TRBJ1-1 TRBD1 many TRBV19 CASSNRGVEAFF
TRBJ1-2 . few TRBV6-5 CASSATTYGYTF
TRBJ2-2 TRBD1 few TRBV6-6 CASSYLQGVSTGELFF
TRBJ2-7 . . TRBV5-5 CASSSAYEQYF
TRBJ2-7 TRBD1 few TRBV7-9 CASSLDRGFSYEQYF
TRBJ2-5 . few TRBV28 CASSGIPQETQYF
TRBJ2-1 TRBD2 . TRBV6-5 CASSRVAGVGGEQFF